These 28 T cell receptor beta chains share one sample of origin, sequenced in a study of cytomegalovirus exposure and HLA in healthy donors. TCRdb keeps only in-frame clones here, not all; method: immunoSEQ multiplex PCR. This sample carries a few hundred thousand clones, more than 75% of them seen once, and the ten largest clones take about 0.9%. Source material: PBMCs. Every receptor here comes from a woman between 18 and 29 years old in good health and CMV-seronegative.

The CDR3 coding sequence is TGTGCCAGCAGCCATACAGGGGGTGGGGGGTACGAGCAGTACTTC. Residues: CASSHTGGGGYEQYF. This chain connects TRBV27 to TRBJ2-7; TRBD1 matches at 8 bases. V was clipped by 6 bases and J by 4 bases; unmatched bases: 11. The CDR3 loop spans 15 amino acids. Germline CDR1 reads MNHEY; CDR2 reads SMNVEV (reference sequence).

The rearrangement links TRBV15 to TRBJ1-2; 7 nucleotides align to TRBD1. CDR1 LNHNV and CDR2 YYDKDF come from the germline V gene (reference sequence). The CDR3 runs to 16 residues. With V trimmed by 0 bases and J by 0 bases, 4 bases remained unmatched. CDR3 amino acids: CATSREGDSPNYGYTF. DNA for the CDR3: TGTGCCACCAGCAGAGAGGGGGACAGTCCTAACTATGGCTACACCTTC.

This clone came up a few times. The CDR3 is CASQRNSPHQPQHF. CDR3 DNA: TGTGCCAGCCAGAGGAATAGTCCCCATCAGCCCCAGCATTTT. The chain couples TRBV6-1 to TRBJ1-5; D uncertain. Germline CDR1 is MNHNS and CDR2 is SASEGT. The CDR3 is 14 residues long. Trimming removed 8 bases from V and 5 bases from J, with 16 bases in between.

The chain carries TRBV28 and TRBJ1-5; D is unclear. V dropped 1 base and J dropped 2 bases, with 6 bases sitting between them. The CDR3 contains 14 residues. The germline V gene has CDR1 MDHEN and CDR2 SYDVKM. The CDR3 bases are TGTGCCAGCAGTTTATTATCGGGCAATCAGCCCCAGCATTTT. This sequence encodes CASSLLSGNQPQHF.

The genes are TRBV28 and TRBJ1-2, with D possibly being TRBD1 (5 bases). CDR3 length: 14 amino acids. V was trimmed by 8 bases and J by 4 bases, leaving 17 bases between them. CDR1 is MDHEN and CDR2 is SYDVKM in the germline V gene. The CDR3: CASSGGRQLYGYTF. Written as DNA, the CDR3 is TGTGCCAGCTCCGGGGGTAGACAGCTCTATGGCTACACCTTC.

The gene calls are TRBV6-5 and TRBJ2-7; 7 bases align to TRBD2. The CDR3 totals 14 residues. The J segment lost 2 bases and the V segment lost 0 bases, leaving 1 base of the junction unmatched. The germline CDR1 and CDR2 sequences are MNHEY and SVGAGI. For the CDR3, the DNA is TGTGCCAGCAGTTACTCCGGGGGGACCTACGAGCAGTACTTC. Its translation is CASSYSGGTYEQYF.

This clone was seen a single time. The genes are TRBV9 and TRBJ2-3; TRBD1 might be the D (6 bases). Trimming cost V 0 bases and J 1 base, with 15 bases left between them. The germline V gene has CDR1 SGDLS and CDR2 YYNGEE. CDR3 length equals 17 residues. The CDR3: CASSVGPLAGGTDTQYF. CDR3 coding DNA: TGTGCCAGCAGCGTAGGTCCCCTGGCAGGGGGCACAGATACGCAGTATTTT.

The CDR3 loop is CASSQETGDSPLHF. Written as DNA, the CDR3 is TGTGCCAGCTCACAAGAAACAGGGGATTCACCCCTCCACTTT. The chain recombines TRBV18 with TRBJ1-6; 7 bases are a match to TRBD1. CDR1 is KGHSH and CDR2 is LQKENI in the germline V gene. V was pared by 4 bases and J by 8 bases, with 5 bases of the junction left unmatched. CDR3 length: 14 residues.

This clone has a single count. The V and J genes are TRBV7-9 and TRBJ2-5, with TRBD2 matching over 16 bases. The J segment lost 5 bases and the V segment lost 6 bases, leaving 15 bases of the junction unmatched. This CDR3 spans 19 amino acids. Germline V gene sequence: CDR1 SEHNR, CDR2 FQNEAQ (reference sequence). CDR3 loop: CASSSGPGLAGGASETQYF. CDR3 nucleotide sequence: TGTGCCAGCAGTTCCGGACCGGGACTAGCGGGAGGGGCGTCGGAGACCCAGTACTTC.

The J gene is TRBJ2-1, the V gene TRBV10-3; 10 positions match TRBD2. The germline V gene encodes CDR1 ENHRY and CDR2 SYGVKD. The CDR3 length is 15 residues. Unmatched junction bases numbered 10, after V lost 7 bases and J lost 7 bases. CDR3 in DNA: TGTGCCATCACCGCTAGCGGGAGCAAGGGGAATGAGCAGTTCTTC. Its protein is CAITASGSKGNEQFF.

V gene TRBV7-2 combines with J gene TRBJ2-1; possible D gene TRBD2, 6 bases. Germline loops: CDR1 SGHTA, CDR2 FQGNSA. The CDR3 has 13 amino acids. Trimming stripped 2 bases from V and 10 bases from J, with 12 bases between. CDR3 nucleotide sequence: TGTGCCAGCAGCTTACACTCCCGGGAGGAGCAGTTCTTC. Translated: CASSLHSREEQFF.

The V call is TRBV28, the J call TRBJ1-1; 10 bases are shared with TRBD1. Germline V gene lookup returns CDR1 MDHEN and CDR2 SYDVKM. The CDR3 has 14 amino acids. The ends lost 4 bases at V and 2 bases at J; junction bases unmatched: 1. This chain's CDR3 is CASSWDRGNTEAFF. CDR3 coding DNA: TGTGCCAGCAGTTGGGACAGGGGAAACACTGAAGCTTTCTTT.

The chain recombines TRBV28 with TRBJ1-5; 8 bases are a match to TRBD1. V lost 2 bases, J lost 0 bases, and 18 bases stayed unmatched. The germline CDR1 and CDR2 sequences are MDHEN and SYDVKM. The CDR3 is made up of 21 amino acids. This CDR3 is CASSLSVWPGQVTHSNQPQHF. The CDR3 region has the DNA TGTGCCAGCAGTTTAAGCGTCTGGCCGGGACAGGTCACCCATAGCAATCAGCCCCAGCATTTT.

This chain uses TRBV4-3 with TRBJ2-7, with TRBD1 matching over 9 bases. With 4 bases clipped from V and 3 bases from J, the junction kept 4 bases outside the gene matches. CDR3 length: 14 amino acids. Germline CDR1 reads LGHNA; CDR2 reads YSLEER. The CDR3 spells CASSPGTGNYEQYF. The CDR3 nucleotides read TGCGCCAGCAGCCCTGGGACAGGGAACTACGAGCAGTACTTC.

The chain is built from TRBV27 and TRBJ2-5; TRBD1 aligns across 9 bases. The CDR3 sequence is 16 residues long. V shed 0 bases, J shed 5 bases, and the junction held 7 bases outside the gene matches. Germline loops: CDR1 MNHEY, CDR2 SMNVEV (reference sequence). The DNA for the CDR3 is TGTGCCAGCAGTTTATCTATGGGACAGGGCGGGGAGACCCAGTACTTC. Translating gives CASSLSMGQGGETQYF.

The gene calls are TRBV7-6 and TRBJ2-7; tentatively, D is TRBD2 (6 bases). The germline V gene has CDR1 SGHVS and CDR2 FNYEAQ. The CDR3 spans 13 residues. Deletions cut 5 bases from V and 2 bases from J, with 10 bases between. CDR3 in amino acids: CASSREITYEQYF. In nucleotides, the CDR3 is TGTGCCAGCAGCCGGGAGATTACCTACGAGCAGTACTTC.

The V and J genes are TRBV29-1 and TRBJ1-2; maybe TRBD1 (6 bases). V gave up 8 bases and J gave up 3 bases, with 13 bases separating them. CDR1 is SQVTM, CDR2 ANQGSEA, per germline. The CDR3 totals 12 residues. CDR3 residues: CSSDRLYYGYTF. CDR3 DNA sequence: TGCAGCTCTGACAGGCTATACTATGGCTACACCTTC.

V is TRBV10-3 and J is TRBJ2-3, with a possible D match to TRBD1 (5 bases). Trimming left V 3 bases short and J 6 bases short, with 10 bases between. The CDR3 has 13 residues. The germline gives CDR1 ENHRY, CDR2 SYGVKD. CDR3 bases: TGTGCCATCAGTGACTCAGGGTTGGATACGCAGTATTTT. It specifies CAISDSGLDTQYF.

The chain couples TRBV5-4 to TRBJ2-1; 7 positions match TRBD1. The CDR3 spans 16 residues. Unmatched junction bases numbered 9, after V lost 4 bases and J lost 2 bases. Germline CDR1 reads SGHNT; CDR2 reads YYREEE (reference sequence). The CDR3 loop reads CASSRTGDAAYNEQFF. CDR3 coding DNA: TGTGCCAGCAGCCGCACAGGGGACGCGGCCTACAATGAGCAGTTCTTC.

The J gene is TRBJ2-3, the V gene TRBV20-1; D gene uncertain. Germline V gene lookup returns CDR1 DFQATT and CDR2 SNEGSKA (reference sequence). The CDR3 has 10 amino acids. Trimming removed 7 bases from V and 5 bases from J, with 7 bases in between. The CDR3 region is CSGYRDTQYF. The CDR3 DNA reads TGCAGTGGTTACAGAGATACGCAGTATTTT.

V usage is TRBV29-1 and J usage is TRBJ2-5, with 7 bases matching TRBD1. CDR1 and CDR2 (germline): SQVTM, ANQGSEA. This CDR3 region has 13 residues. The trim removed 6 bases at V and 4 bases at J, leaving 8 bases unmatched. The CDR3 region is CSVRQGTRETQYF. In DNA, the CDR3 is TGCAGCGTCCGACAGGGAACCCGAGAGACCCAGTACTTC.

The chain combines TRBV19 with TRBJ2-1; 8 bases are a match to TRBD2. Per the germline V gene, CDR1 is LNHDA and CDR2 is SQIVND (reference sequence). The CDR3 is made up of 17 amino acids. V dropped 5 bases and J dropped 10; count of bases not matched to a gene: 19. The DNA for the CDR3 is TGTGCCAGTAGTCCCCGGCCTCCGGGACTAGATTCCCCAGAGCAGTTCTTC. Translation gives CASSPRPPGLDSPEQFF.

The rearrangement uses TRBV6-5 and TRBJ1-1; TRBD1 might be the D (5 bases). CDR1 MNHEY and CDR2 SVGAGI come from the germline V gene. The CDR3 length is 15 residues. V dropped 2 bases and J dropped 3 bases, with 13 bases sitting between them. CDR3 nucleotide sequence: TGTGCCAGCAGTTACGTGACAGAAACTTACACTGAAGCTTTCTTT. This sequence encodes CASSYVTETYTEAFF.

The CDR3 protein is CASSLSRQGTGVNEQFF. DNA of the CDR3: TGTGCCAGCAGTTTATCGAGACAGGGTACGGGAGTGAATGAGCAGTTCTTC. The chain uses TRBV27 and TRBJ2-1, with D tentatively TRBD1 (7 bases). Per the germline V gene, CDR1 is MNHEY and CDR2 is SMNVEV (reference sequence). The CDR3 consists of 17 residues. V was clipped by 0 bases and J by 7 bases, with 19 bases between them.

The rearrangement uses TRBV7-8 and TRBJ2-3, with 12 positions matching TRBD2. Germline values: CDR1 SGHVS, CDR2 FQNEAQ. CDR3 length equals 17 residues. V lost 2 bases to trimming and J lost 6 bases; unmatched junction nucleotides: 9. DNA of the CDR3: TGTGCCAGCAGCTTAATCCCTTCTAGCGGGAGGGGTGATACGCAGTATTTT. Translated: CASSLIPSSGRGDTQYF.

The chain couples TRBV4-1 to TRBJ1-4; 7 bases are shared with TRBD1. This CDR3 is 15 amino acids long. Germline trimming cut 1 base from V and 5 bases from J; bases unmatched to any gene: 4. Per germline, CDR1 MGHRA and CDR2 YSYEKL. The DNA for the CDR3 is TGCGCCAGCAGCCAAGGTGAGGGGGCGAATGAAAAACTGTTTTTT. Translation: CASSQGEGANEKLFF.

The genes are TRBV19 and TRBJ1-2, with TRBD1 identical over 7 bases. The CDR3 consists of 13 residues. Germline CDR1 is LNHDA and CDR2 is SQIVND (reference sequence). V shed 7 bases and J 6 bases; nucleotides not matched to a gene: 8. This chain's CDR3 is CASTRQGGNGYTF. The CDR3 DNA follows: TGTGCCAGTACCCGACAGGGTGGGAATGGCTACACCTTC.

The rearrangement joins TRBV7-9 to TRBJ2-7; TRBD2 is a possible D gene (5 bases). Per germline, CDR1 SEHNR and CDR2 FQNEAQ (reference sequence). This CDR3 has 16 residues. V was cut by 0 bases and J by 2 bases, with 14 bases left in between. CDR3 nucleotide sequence: TGTGCCAGCAGCTTAGCGACCCAGCTAGCTCCCTACGAGCAGTACTTC. It encodes CASSLATQLAPYEQYF.